This T cell receptor beta chain was identified during a study of T cell responses to AZD1222 COVID-19 vaccine (dated by TCRdb to the early 2020s). About the investigation overall: A total of just over 230 trial participants underwent TCR sequencing, of whom 200 to 220 had received two doses of AZD1222 and approximately 25 had received two doses of the MenACWY control vaccine. Trial participants were enrolled by age into subgroups of 18-55, 56-69 and 70-plus years, and around 150, 28 and 57 TCR-sequenced participants, respectively, were included in these subgroups.

Comments on this clone: The specificity of this receptor is unknown. No base qualities exist here, and no much larger clone lies one base off it.

Study-wide conclusions, independent of this receptor: The 56-69-year group was small, and its depth increase did not reach significance, likely because of low power. Because no day 14 peak-response samples were available, repertoires were characterized only after the peak T cell response. Spike-specific TCR breadth and depth rose significantly after two AZD1222 doses compared with day 0 and with MenACWY recipients. Epitopes outside the regions mutated in the B.1.351 and B.1.1.7 variants were reportedly recognized by nearly half of the unique spike-specific TCRs. The whole spike protein was spanned by vaccine-associated CD4 TCRs, and dominant responses were seen in regions 160-218 and 743-854. Conclusions about previously exposed vaccinees are limited because only six or seven AZD1222 recipients were SARS-CoV-2 seropositive at baseline. Participants were mostly white British and included more females than males, and it was suggested by the authors that clonal diversity may have been underestimated.

From the germline V gene, CDR1 is SNHLY and CDR2 is FYNNEI. V drops 8 bases and J drops 0 bases, leaving 10 bases in between. The CDR3 sequence holds 13 residues, the cysteine and phenylalanine included. Of all the DNA, just the CDR3 is kept, 39 bases in frame from base 1. The CDR3 regions of human TCRbeta chains were analyzed by immunosequencing. The authors' analysis ran thus. TCRs in the repertoires were matched against a reference library of SARS-CoV-2-specific TCRs that had been generated with the MIRA antigen-specificity platform. Breadth was defined as the fraction of unique TCRs that were SARS-CoV-2-associated. Depth was defined as the fraction of total T cells that were SARS-CoV-2-associated. Using the MIRA data, each spike-specific TCR was assigned both to the spike region to which the TCR was reactive and to a CD4 or CD8 class. Log10-transformed breadth and depth values were compared by one-way ANOVA with Sidak's multiple comparisons tests. Sourced from immuneACCESS, this table was stored by TCRdb with only in-frame sequences that have V and J called. A share of the clones is absent; for the studies checked, an unresolved V gene accounts for under half, and the remainder has no known explanation. That table gives V, J and clone size, and the DNA gave D and trimming. The sample records 90,000 to 130,000 clones, approximately 89% of which are singletons. Together, the top ten hold 3% to 3.5% of the sample.

Read against the paper, the sample's time point label means: baseline before first vaccination. This specimen's treatment or condition label, per the study, means: meningococcal conjugate vaccine given as trial control. The vaccinee samples were drawn from two UK trials, COV001 and COV002, one of which was a single-blind randomized controlled phase 2/3 trial testing AZD1222 (ChAdOx1 nCoV-19) in healthy adults. Trial participant PBMC samples were collected at day 0 and day 28 after the second dose for TCRbeta chain sequencing. This receptor was identified in an adult in good health. Source: peripheral blood, taken on day 0 of MenACWY control vaccination. The rearrangement combines TRBV2 with TRBJ1-1, with the D segment identity uncertain. The nucleotide sequence is given as TGTGCCAGCCGGACGGACCTGAACACTGAAGCTTTCTTT. Its product reads: CASRTDLNTEAFF.